One sample yielded the 21 T cell receptor beta chains listed below, sequenced in a study of blood T cell repertoires in COVID-19. Assay: immunoSEQ multiplex PCR; the TCRdb copy retains only in-frame clones and omits some. The sample includes about 69,000 clones, under 85% of them seen just once. Sample: peripheral blood. These TCRs come from a man between 60 and 75 years old with acute or convalescent COVID-19.

The CDR3 sequence is CASSSRKADTQYF. Here the CDR3 DNA reads TGTGCCAGCAGCTCCAGGAAGGCAGATACGCAGTATTTT. The rearrangement uses TRBV7-3 and TRBJ2-3; unclear D gene. The CDR3 loop spans 13 amino acids. The germline V and J ends were trimmed by 4 bases and 4 bases, with 9 bases remaining between them. Germline CDR1 SGHTA, CDR2 FQGTGA.

The rearrangement links TRBV9 to TRBJ2-7; 10 bases match TRBD1. With 2 bases clipped from V and 2 bases from J, the junction kept 1 base outside the gene matches. From germline, CDR1 is SGDLS and CDR2 YYNGEE. This CDR3 is 14 amino acids long. CDR3 amino acids: CASSVGTGAYEQYF. The CDR3 coding sequence is TGTGCCAGCAGCGTCGGGACAGGGGCCTACGAGCAGTACTTC.

The table lists this clone with a count of one. J is TRBJ1-2 and V is TRBV18, with 8 positions matching TRBD1. There are 15 residues in the CDR3. The V and J ends lost 5 bases and 3 bases, in that order; junction bases with no gene match: 8. CDR1 is KGHSH and CDR2 is LQKENI in the germline V gene. The CDR3 spells CASSATGTGDYGYTF. DNA for the CDR3: TGTGCCAGCTCAGCCACCGGGACAGGTGACTATGGCTACACCTTC.

V is TRBV12-3 or TRBV12-4 and J is TRBJ2-3; D unclear. This CDR3 spans 10 amino acids. Trimming pared 6 bases from V and 7 bases from J, leaving 5 bases between. CDR3 DNA sequence: TGTGCCAGCAGCCAATATACGCAGTATTTT. Its translation: CASSQYTQYF.

The chain recombines TRBV9 with TRBJ2-5, with 10 nucleotides matching TRBD1. Per germline, CDR1 SGDLS and CDR2 YYNGEE. The CDR3 is made up of 16 amino acids. V dropped 3 bases and J dropped 2; count of bases not matched to a gene: 7. The CDR3 nucleotides are TGTGCCAGCAGCGCAAGGGACAGGGGTTTTCAAGAGACCCAGTACTTC. Translated: CASSARDRGFQETQYF.

The rearrangement uses TRBV7-2 and TRBJ2-2; 9 bases map to TRBD2. The CDR3 runs to 18 residues. The V and J ends lost 2 bases and 0 bases, in that order; junction bases with no gene match: 7. Per germline, CDR1 SGHTA and CDR2 FQGNSA. CDR3 DNA: TGTGCCAGCAGCTTAAGGAGGGCTAGCGGGGCGAACACCGGGGAGCTGTTTTTT. Translated, it gives CASSLRRASGANTGELFF.

The CDR3 sequence: CASSARTSGGTQFF. The CDR3 region has the DNA TGTGCCAGCAGCGCCAGGACTAGCGGGGGGACGCAGTTCTTC. The chain combines TRBV9 with TRBJ2-1; TRBD2 matches 14 bases. Per the germline V gene, CDR1 is SGDLS and CDR2 is YYNGEE. The CDR3 runs to 14 residues. The trim removed 3 bases at V and 12 bases at J, leaving 5 bases unmatched.

The V call is TRBV4-1, the J call TRBJ1-6; 10 bases line up with TRBD1. After removal of 6 bases from V and 10 bases from J, the junction contained 12 bases not matched to a gene. Germline V gives CDR1 MGHRA, CDR2 YSYEKL. This CDR3 comprises 16 residues. CDR3 in DNA: TGCGCCAGCAGTCAACTCGGGGACAGGGGAGGCTCACCCCTCCACTTT. This codes for CASSQLGDRGGSPLHF.

The genes are TRBV5-8 and TRBJ2-7; 8 bases are shared with TRBD2. The CDR3 is made up of 15 amino acids. Germline CDR1 is SGHTS and CDR2 is YDEGEE. V dropped 4 bases and J dropped 0; count of bases not matched to a gene: 6. The DNA of the CDR3 is TGTGCCAGCAGCGGGGCGGGGGGAACCTCCTACGAGCAGTACTTC. Translating gives CASSGAGGTSYEQYF.

The rearrangement links TRBV3-1 (or the pseudogene TRBV3-2) to TRBJ2-5; D not resolved. Germline V gene lookup returns CDR1 LGHDT and CDR2 YNNKEL (reference sequence). Trimming took 3 bases from V and 6 from J, leaving 17 bases between them. The CDR3 length is 15 residues. This chain's CDR3 is CASSQAITVEKTQYF. The CDR3 DNA reads as TGTGCCAGCAGCCAGGCTATTACGGTGGAGAAGACCCAGTACTTC.

This chain joins TRBV6-1 and TRBJ1-2; TRBD1 matches 12 bases. The CDR3 is made up of 15 amino acids. V gave up 3 bases and J gave up 3 bases; unmatched junction bases: 2. From germline, CDR1 is MNHNS and CDR2 SASEGT. In DNA, the CDR3 is TGTGCCAGCAGTGAGGGGACAGGGGGCTACTATGGCTACACCTTC. Translated, it gives CASSEGTGGYYGYTF.

This clone occurred a few times. The rearrangement joins TRBV2 to TRBJ2-1; TRBD1 aligns across 7 bases. Germline lookup yields CDR1 SNHLY and CDR2 FYNNEI. V shed 10 bases, J shed 4 bases, and the junction held 7 bases outside the gene matches. The CDR3 loop spans 13 amino acids. DNA of the CDR3: TGTGCCACGGCTGGGACAGCATACAATGAGCAGTTCTTC. Translating it yields CATAGTAYNEQFF.

The genes are TRBV6-5 and TRBJ1-1, with no clear D. Germline V gene data show CDR1 as MNHEY and CDR2 as SVGAGI. Trimming left V 2 bases short and J 10 bases short, with 20 bases between. The CDR3 runs 15 residues. For the CDR3, the DNA is TGTGCCAGCAGTTACGCCGTGACGGGGAGTGCTACAGCTTTCTTT. This sequence encodes CASSYAVTGSATAFF.

This clone was observed once. This rearrangement joins TRBV19 to TRBJ2-1; possibly TRBD1 for D (6 bases). The germline V gene has CDR1 LNHDA and CDR2 SQIVND (reference sequence). With 1 base removed from V and 6 bases from J, the gap between germline ends came to 16 bases. This CDR3 has 16 amino acids. The CDR3 region is CASSIVGGAWGNEQFF. The CDR3 DNA reads TGTGCCAGTAGTATAGTTGGGGGCGCCTGGGGCAATGAGCAGTTCTTC.

This clone was observed a few times. V and J are TRBV6-5 and TRBJ1-2; 8 bases line up with TRBD1. The junction had 4 bases not matched to a gene; V was cut back by 6 bases and J by 4 bases. There are 13 residues in the CDR3. From germline, CDR1 is MNHEY and CDR2 SVGAGI. The DNA for the CDR3 is TGTGCCAGCAGCCAGGGGGCAGGCTATGGCTACACCTTC. Translating gives CASSQGAGYGYTF.

The chain joins TRBV5-1 to TRBJ1-1; D gene ambiguous. Trimming stripped 2 bases from V and 7 bases from J, with 18 bases between. The CDR3 runs 15 residues. Germline values: CDR1 SGHRS, CDR2 YFSETQ. For the CDR3, the DNA is TGCGCCAGCAGCTTATTTCAGATGCGGGGTAATGAAGCTTTCTTT. Translation gives CASSLFQMRGNEAFF.

The rearrangement uses TRBV18 and TRBJ1-5; D is unresolved. Germline CDR1 reads KGHSH; CDR2 reads LQKENI. This CDR3 spans 17 amino acids. V was shortened by 6 bases and J by 0 bases, with 18 bases between the two germline ends. The chain's CDR3 is CASSDGEQSYSNQPQHF. The DNA of the CDR3 is TGTGCCAGCTCGGATGGGGAGCAGTCTTATAGCAATCAGCCCCAGCATTTT.

The chain is built from TRBV27 and TRBJ1-5, with 8 nucleotides matching TRBD1. The CDR3 has 15 amino acids. Germline CDR1 is MNHEY and CDR2 is SMNVEV (reference sequence). V shed 5 bases, J shed 7 bases, and the junction held 10 bases outside the gene matches. The CDR3 loop is CASSRGQGRYQPQHF. The CDR3 nucleotides are TGTGCCAGCAGTCGAGGACAGGGACGTTACCAGCCCCAGCATTTT.

This clone was seen more than once but under ten times. The chain couples TRBV4-3 to TRBJ1-5, with a possible D match to TRBD1 (6 bases). The V gene lost 3 bases and the J gene lost 5 bases, with 14 bases spanning the gap. Germline V gives CDR1 LGHNA, CDR2 YSLEER. The CDR3 spans 15 residues. As DNA, the CDR3 is TGCGCCAGCAGCCACGCCCGGGACACCGATCAGCCCCAGCATTTT. It is translated as CASSHARDTDQPQHF.

This clone was seen only a few times. The V and J genes are TRBV5-6 and TRBJ1-5; D possibly corresponds to TRBD1 (5 bases). Germline lookup yields CDR1 SGHDT and CDR2 YYEEEE. Trimming removed 0 bases at V and 5 bases at J, with 12 bases between. CDR3 size: 15 residues. Here the CDR3 reads CASSLGSRGYQPQHF. CDR3 DNA: TGTGCCAGCAGCTTGGGCTCAAGGGGTTATCAGCCCCAGCATTTT.

The rearrangement joins TRBV6-2 or TRBV6-3 to TRBJ2-3; 10 bases agree with TRBD1. The CDR3 runs 17 residues. Germline V CDR1 and CDR2: MNHEY, SVGEGT. J lost 4 bases, V lost 2 bases, and 9 bases had no gene match. The CDR3 reads CASSYGGPGQGSDTQYF. The CDR3 region has the DNA TGTGCCAGCAGTTACGGGGGCCCGGGACAGGGGTCAGATACGCAGTATTTT.